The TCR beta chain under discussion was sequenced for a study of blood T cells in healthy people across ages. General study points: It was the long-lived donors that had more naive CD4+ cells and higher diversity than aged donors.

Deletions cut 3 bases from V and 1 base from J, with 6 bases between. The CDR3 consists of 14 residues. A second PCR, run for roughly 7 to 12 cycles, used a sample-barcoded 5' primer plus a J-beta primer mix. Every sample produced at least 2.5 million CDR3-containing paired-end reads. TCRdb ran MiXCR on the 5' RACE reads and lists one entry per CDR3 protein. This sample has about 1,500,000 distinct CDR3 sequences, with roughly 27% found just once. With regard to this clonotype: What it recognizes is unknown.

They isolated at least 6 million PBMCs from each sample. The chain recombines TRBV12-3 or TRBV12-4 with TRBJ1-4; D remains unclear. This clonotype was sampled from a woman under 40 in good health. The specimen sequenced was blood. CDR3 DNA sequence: TGTGCCAGCAGTTTTAGGAGAACTAATGAAAAACTGTTTTTT. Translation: CASSFRRTNEKLFF.